The next 21 T cell receptor beta chains were all read from a single sample in a study of siplizumab effects on memory and regulatory T cells. Some clones are missing from TCRdb's copy, which holds only in-frame ones; the method was immunoSEQ multiplex PCR. The sample carries around 110,000 clones, approximately 94% recorded once. The sequenced sample consisted of non-Treg CD4+ T cells sorted from blood. These receptors came from a human donor in good health.

The chain has TRBV19 and TRBJ2-2, with 10 bases fitting TRBD1. Losses at the gene ends were 6 bases for V and 5 bases for J; bases not matched to a gene: 6. The CDR3 covers 15 residues. Germline V lookup: CDR1 LNHDA, CDR2 SQIVND (reference sequence). The chain's CDR3 is CASRVGQGVTGELFF. The CDR3, as DNA: TGTGCCAGTAGGGTCGGACAGGGGGTGACCGGGGAGCTGTTTTTT.

The V and J genes are TRBV18 and TRBJ2-7; 7 nucleotides align to TRBD2. The CDR3 sequence is 13 residues long. The V gene end was trimmed by 5 bases and the J gene end by 0 bases; junction bases not matched to a gene: 1. Per the germline V gene, CDR1 is KGHSH and CDR2 is LQKENI. As DNA, the CDR3 is TGTGCCAGCTCAGGCGGGAGCTCCTACGAGCAGTACTTC. Translation: CASSGGSSYEQYF.

The chain couples TRBV19 to TRBJ2-3; 10 bases align to TRBD2. V lost 8 bases, J lost 3 bases, and 11 bases stayed unmatched. Germline CDR1 is LNHDA and CDR2 is SQIVND (reference sequence). This CDR3 region has 16 residues. The CDR3 DNA sequence: TGTGCCAGTGGGGGGGCTAGCGGGAGTATAACAGATACGCAGTATTTT. Its translation is CASGGASGSITDTQYF.

The chain has TRBV6-5 and TRBJ1-1; weak D call: TRBD1 (5 bases). There are 12 residues in the CDR3. The germline CDR1 and CDR2 sequences are MNHEY and SVGAGI. V shed 8 bases and J shed 3 bases, with 10 bases lying between them. The CDR3 protein is CASRQGHTEAFF. CDR3 DNA: TGTGCCAGCCGCCAGGGTCACACTGAAGCTTTCTTT.

The gene calls are TRBV6-5 and TRBJ1-2; tentative D call: TRBD1 (5 bases). Trimming removed 0 bases from V and 5 bases from J, with 7 bases in between. In germline, CDR1 is MNHEY, CDR2 SVGAGI. This CDR3 spans 13 amino acids. This chain's CDR3 is CASSYSQGYGYTF. DNA for the CDR3: TGTGCCAGCAGTTACTCTCAGGGTTATGGCTACACCTTC.

This clone showed up just once. V usage is TRBV5-1 and J usage is TRBJ2-5; 11 positions match TRBD2. V gave up 4 bases and J gave up 5 bases; unmatched junction bases: 4. The CDR3 loop spans 14 amino acids. Germline CDR1 SGHRS, CDR2 YFSETQ. In DNA form, the CDR3 reads TGCGCCAGCAGCCAGGGACTAGCGGAGGAGACCCAGTACTTC. Protein product: CASSQGLAEETQYF.

This CDR3 reads CASSLQRQGATEAFF. CDR3 coding DNA: TGCGCCAGCAGCCTACAACGACAGGGGGCAACTGAAGCTTTCTTT. The chain links TRBV5-1 to TRBJ1-1; 10 nucleotides match TRBD1. Trimming at V came to 4 bases and at J to 5 bases, leaving 8 bases not matched to a gene. The CDR3 is 15 residues long. CDR1 and CDR2 (germline): SGHRS, YFSETQ.

The chain combines TRBV7-3 with TRBJ2-2; no reliable D call. CDR1 and CDR2 from the germline V gene are SGHTA and FQGTGA. The CDR3 totals 16 residues. Trimming took off 4 bases at V and 4 bases at J, with 16 bases between the two ends. CDR3 loop: CASSSENVIGTGELFF. The CDR3 DNA reads as TGTGCCAGCAGCTCCGAAAATGTAATCGGCACCGGGGAGCTGTTTTTT.

This chain joins TRBV9 and TRBJ2-5; 15 nucleotides line up with TRBD2. The CDR3 contains 19 residues. The V gene end was trimmed by 0 bases and the J gene end by 2 bases; junction bases not matched to a gene: 8. Germline loops: CDR1 SGDLS, CDR2 YYNGEE. CDR3 sequence: CASSVAVGTSGGLQETQYF. In DNA form, the CDR3 reads TGTGCCAGCAGCGTAGCGGTAGGGACTAGCGGGGGGTTACAAGAGACCCAGTACTTC.

The rearrangement joins TRBV10-3 to TRBJ2-1; TRBD2 matches 9 bases. V trimming: 7 bases; J trimming: 0 bases; junction bases outside the gene matches: 4. This CDR3 is built from 15 residues. Germline-derived CDR1 and CDR2 are ENHRY and SYGVKD. CDR3 in amino acids: CAIMEREDSYNEQFF. CDR3 DNA: TGTGCCATCATGGAGCGGGAGGACTCCTACAATGAGCAGTTCTTC.

In its sample, this clone was seen a few times. J is TRBJ2-7 and V is TRBV18; D not certain. The CDR3 length is 17 residues. Trimming shortened V by 0 bases and J by 0 bases, and 15 bases separated the two germline ends. Germline CDR1 reads KGHSH; CDR2 reads LQKENI. This CDR3 is CASSPPSGGLSSYEQYF. In DNA form, the CDR3 reads TGTGCCAGCTCACCACCCTCCGGCGGATTGAGCTCCTACGAGCAGTACTTC. Together with reference TRBV18 and TRBJ2-7, the CDR3 gives the full variable domain: NAGVMQNPRHLVRRRGQEARLRCSPMKGHSHVYWYRQLPEEGLKFMVYLQKENIIDESGMPKERFSAEFPKEGPSILRIQQVVRGDSAAYFCASSPPSGGLSSYEQYFGPGTRLTVT.

This chain connects TRBV6-1 to TRBJ2-7; TRBD2 might be the D (5 bases). CDR1 MNHNS and CDR2 SASEGT come from the germline V gene. The CDR3 sequence is 11 residues long. V was pared by 8 bases and J by 6 bases, with 11 bases between. The CDR3 loop reads CASGAGVEQYF. DNA for the CDR3: TGTGCCAGCGGCGCCGGGGTCGAGCAGTACTTC.

The chain employs TRBV5-1 and TRBJ1-2; 9 bases are shared with TRBD1. V was clipped by 3 bases and J by 5 bases; unmatched bases: 11. Germline V gives CDR1 SGHRS, CDR2 YFSETQ. The CDR3 has 16 residues. CDR3 amino acids: CASSSSQGAVGYGYTF. CDR3 sequence (DNA): TGCGCCAGCAGCTCGTCACAGGGGGCAGTAGGTTATGGCTACACCTTC.

The chain couples TRBV18 to TRBJ1-1, with TRBD1 as a possible D gene (5 bases). V gave up 4 bases and J gave up 3 bases, with 21 bases separating them. This CDR3 spans 17 amino acids. Germline loops: CDR1 KGHSH, CDR2 LQKENI. DNA for the CDR3: TGTGCCAGCTCACTAACAACCGTCCTGGGGGGAGACACTGAAGCTTTCTTT. It is translated as CASSLTTVLGGDTEAFF.

The gene calls are TRBV6-5 and TRBJ2-7, with TRBD1 matching 7 bases. The CDR3 spans 15 residues. J was trimmed by 0 bases and V by 3 bases; bases with no gene match: 5. CDR1 is MNHEY, CDR2 SVGAGI, per germline. The CDR3 nucleotides read TGTGCCAGCAGTTATCTGGACAGGAACTCCTACGAGCAGTACTTC. Its protein product is CASSYLDRNSYEQYF.

This chain joins TRBV6-6 and TRBJ2-3; 7 nucleotides align to TRBD2. V dropped 2 bases and J dropped 3; count of bases not matched to a gene: 5. CDR3 size: 15 residues. Germline CDR1 reads MNHNY; CDR2 reads SVGAGI (reference sequence). DNA of the CDR3: TGTGCCAGCAGTTACCCGGCTAGCGGAACAGATACGCAGTATTTT. It codes for CASSYPASGTDTQYF.

The chain couples TRBV6-1 to TRBJ2-5, with TRBD2 as a possible D gene (5 bases). Germline V CDR1 and CDR2: MNHNS, SASEGT. V was trimmed by 1 base and J by 5 bases, leaving 26 bases between them. This CDR3 region has 19 residues. CDR3 coding DNA: TGTGCCAGCAGTGAAGGGAGTCTGGGCGGGCTTCTTATTAGGGAGACCCAGTACTTC. Translation: CASSEGSLGGLLIRETQYF.

The chain couples TRBV27 to TRBJ1-2, with D uncertain. The V gene's germline CDR1 is MNHEY and CDR2 SMNVEV (reference sequence). The CDR3 has 14 residues. The ends were cut back, 0 bases at V and 4 bases at J, with 9 bases in the middle. CDR3 amino acids: CASSLSDGSYGYTF. DNA of the CDR3: TGTGCCAGCAGTTTATCGGACGGCTCCTATGGCTACACCTTC.

The J gene is TRBJ2-3, the V gene TRBV7-3, with TRBD1 as a possible D gene (6 bases). Germline values: CDR1 SGHTA, CDR2 FQGTGA. The length of the CDR3 is 15 residues. The V end was cut by 5 bases, the J end by 3 bases, with 15 bases between. This CDR3 reads CASSPTGFSTDTQYF. CDR3 DNA sequence: TGTGCCAGCAGCCCTACAGGGTTTAGTACAGATACGCAGTATTTT.

The chain joins TRBV29-1 to TRBJ2-5; D remains unclear. CDR1 and CDR2 from the germline V gene are SQVTM and ANQGSEA. The CDR3 covers 14 residues. V lost 4 bases to trimming and J lost 4 bases, with 16 bases between them. The DNA of the CDR3 is TGCAGCGTTGGGGTTCTGACAATAGGAGAGACCCAGTACTTC. Translating gives CSVGVLTIGETQYF.

V and J are TRBV11-2 and TRBJ2-1; tentatively, D is TRBD1 (5 bases). CDR1 and CDR2 (germline): SGHAT, FQNNGV. Trimming left V 5 bases short and J 1 base short, with 9 bases between. This CDR3 spans 14 amino acids. DNA of the CDR3: TGTGCCAGCAGCGGTGGGGCTTCCTACAATGAGCAGTTCTTC. Translation: CASSGGASYNEQFF.